This T cell receptor beta chain was retrieved from a study of blood T cells in healthy people across ages. Study results and limitations: Older age coincided with a roughly linear decline in TCR beta diversity per million T cells.

CDR3 length: 14 residues. V was trimmed by 9 bases and J by 1 base, leaving 16 bases between them. Per germline, CDR1 MNHNY and CDR2 SVGAGI (reference sequence). On this clonotype: The antigen is unknown.

PCR was performed a second time for 7 to 11 cycles using a sample-barcoded 5' primer and a J-beta primer mix. TCRdb re-analysed the 5' RACE reads in MiXCR, keeping a single row per CDR3 protein. The sample lists about 760,000 distinct CDR3 sequences, approximately 60% occurring once. The rearrangement links TRBV6-6 to TRBJ2-7, with D uncertain. This receptor was identified in a man aged 35-49 years in good health. Material: blood. CDR3 nucleotides: TGTGCCAGTTGCGGCCAAGATCTATCCTACGAGCAGTACTTC. Translating gives CASCGQDLSYEQYF.